This TCR beta chain was documented in a study of graft-versus-host responses after intestinal transplantation. About the study: Recipients across the board were started on anti-thymocyte globulin induction, then kept on tacrolimus and steroids for two to three years.

In germline, CDR1 is SNHLY, CDR2 FYNNEI. V shed 6 bases, J shed 5 bases, and the junction held 10 bases outside the gene matches. The CDR3 is 16 amino acids. Lamina propria and intraepithelial lymphocytes were released by processing graft tissue. Sequencing used immunoSEQ multiplex PCR; TCRdb keeps in-frame clones, though not all of them. Of approximately 2,000 clones listed, more than 70% are singletons. Here the sequenced sample was ileum tissue, taken 12 days after intestinal transplant. The TCR comes from a human patient who received an intestinal transplant, so some T cells may come from the graft donor. V usage is TRBV2 and J usage is TRBJ2-2, with 9 bases that match TRBD2. CDR3 in DNA: TGTGCCAGCAGCATGGTGATAGCGGGAGTTACCGGGGAGCTGTTTTTT. Protein sequence: CASSMVIAGVTGELFF.